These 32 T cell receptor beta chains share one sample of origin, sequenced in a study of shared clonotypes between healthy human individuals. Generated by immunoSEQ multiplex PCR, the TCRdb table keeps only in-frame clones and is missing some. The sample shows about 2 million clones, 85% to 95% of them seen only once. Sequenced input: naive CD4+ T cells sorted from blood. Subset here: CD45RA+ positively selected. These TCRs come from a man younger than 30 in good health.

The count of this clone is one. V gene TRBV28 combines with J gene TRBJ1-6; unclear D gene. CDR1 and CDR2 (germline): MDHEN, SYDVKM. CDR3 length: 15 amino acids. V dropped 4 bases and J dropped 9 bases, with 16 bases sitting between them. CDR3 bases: TGTGCCAGCAGTTCTACCGTCGGTGGTGGTTCACCCCTCCACTTT. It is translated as CASSSTVGGGSPLHF. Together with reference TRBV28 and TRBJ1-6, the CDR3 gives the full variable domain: DVKVTQSSRYLVKRTGEKVFLECVQDMDHENMFWYRQDPGLGLRLIYFSYDVKMKEKGDIPEGYSVSREKKERFSLILESASTNQTSMYLCASSSTVGGGSPLHFGNGTRLTVT.

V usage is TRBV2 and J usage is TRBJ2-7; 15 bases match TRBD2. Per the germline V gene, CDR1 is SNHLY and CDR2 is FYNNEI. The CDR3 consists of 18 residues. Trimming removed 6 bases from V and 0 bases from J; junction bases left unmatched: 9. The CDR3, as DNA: TGTGCCAGCAGAGTTGGACTAGCGGGGGGGGCGAGCTCCTACGAGCAGTACTTC. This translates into CASRVGLAGGASSYEQYF.

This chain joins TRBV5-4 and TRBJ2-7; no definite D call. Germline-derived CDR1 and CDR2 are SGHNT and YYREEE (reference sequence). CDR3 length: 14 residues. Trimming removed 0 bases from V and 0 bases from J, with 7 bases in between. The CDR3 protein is CASSLGLNSYEQYF. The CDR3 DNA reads TGTGCCAGCAGCTTGGGATTGAACTCCTACGAGCAGTACTTC.

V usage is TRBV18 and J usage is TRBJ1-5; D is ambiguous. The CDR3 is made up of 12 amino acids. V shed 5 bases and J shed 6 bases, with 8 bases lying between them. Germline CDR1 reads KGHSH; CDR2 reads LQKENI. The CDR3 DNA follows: TGTGCCAGCTCAGCGGGTTTTCAGCCCCAGCATTTT. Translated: CASSAGFQPQHF. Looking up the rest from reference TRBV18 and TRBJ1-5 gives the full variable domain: NAGVMQNPRHLVRRRGQEARLRCSPMKGHSHVYWYRQLPEEGLKFMVYLQKENIIDESGMPKERFSAEFPKEGPSILRIQQVVRGDSAAYFCASSAGFQPQHFGDGTRLSIL.

CDR3 DNA sequence: TGCAGCGTTGAACTCCCCGGGGATGAGCAGTTCTTC. It yields the protein CSVELPGDEQFF. V is TRBV29-1 and J is TRBJ2-1, with D possibly matching TRBD2 (5 bases). CDR3 length: 12 residues. With 2 bases removed from V and 8 bases from J, the gap between germline ends came to 10 bases. Germline V gene sequence: CDR1 SQVTM, CDR2 ANQGSEA.

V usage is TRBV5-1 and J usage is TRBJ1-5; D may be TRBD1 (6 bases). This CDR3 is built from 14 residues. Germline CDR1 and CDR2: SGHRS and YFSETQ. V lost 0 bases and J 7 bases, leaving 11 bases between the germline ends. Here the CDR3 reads CASSLGRGEQPQHF. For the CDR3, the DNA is TGCGCCAGCAGCTTGGGCAGGGGCGAACAGCCCCAGCATTTT.

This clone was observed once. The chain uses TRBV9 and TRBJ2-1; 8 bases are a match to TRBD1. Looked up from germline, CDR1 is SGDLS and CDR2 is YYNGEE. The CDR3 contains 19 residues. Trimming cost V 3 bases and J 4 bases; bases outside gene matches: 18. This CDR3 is CASSGPKEQGASGYNEQFF. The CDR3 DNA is TGTGCCAGCAGCGGACCCAAGGAGCAGGGGGCGTCGGGTTACAATGAGCAGTTCTTC.

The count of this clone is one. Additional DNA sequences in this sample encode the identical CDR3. This chain's CDR3 is CASSYDRTRETQYF. The CDR3 nucleotides are TGTGCCAGCAGTTATGACAGGACGCGAGAGACCCAGTACTTC. This chain connects TRBV6-5 to TRBJ2-5; D is possibly TRBD1 (6 bases). The CDR3 runs to 14 residues. Trimming took off 3 bases at V and 4 bases at J, with 12 bases between the two ends. Germline V gives CDR1 MNHEY, CDR2 SVGAGI.

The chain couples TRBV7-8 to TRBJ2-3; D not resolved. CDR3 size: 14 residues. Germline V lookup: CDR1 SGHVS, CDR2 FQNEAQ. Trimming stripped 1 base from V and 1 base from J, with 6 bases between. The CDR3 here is CASSLGEGTDTQYF. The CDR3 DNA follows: TGTGCCAGCAGCTTAGGCGAGGGCACAGATACGCAGTATTTT.

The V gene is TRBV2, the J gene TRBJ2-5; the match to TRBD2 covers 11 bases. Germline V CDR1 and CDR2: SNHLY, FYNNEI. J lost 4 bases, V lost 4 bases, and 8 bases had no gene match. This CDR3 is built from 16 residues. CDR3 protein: CASSGFRLAGRETQYF. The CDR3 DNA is TGTGCCAGCAGTGGCTTCAGACTAGCGGGAAGAGAGACCCAGTACTTC. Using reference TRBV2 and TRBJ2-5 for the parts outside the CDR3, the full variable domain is EPEVTQTPSHQVTQMGQEVILRCVPISNHLYFYWYRQILGQKVEFLVSFYNNEISEKSEIFDDQFSVERPDGSNFTLKIRSTKLEDSAMYFCASSGFRLAGRETQYFGPGTRLLVL.

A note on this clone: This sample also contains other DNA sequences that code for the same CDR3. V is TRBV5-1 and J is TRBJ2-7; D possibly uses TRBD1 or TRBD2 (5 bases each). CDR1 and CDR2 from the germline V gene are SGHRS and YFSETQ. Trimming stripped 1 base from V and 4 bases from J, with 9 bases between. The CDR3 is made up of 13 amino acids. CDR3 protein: CASSLPGAYEQYF. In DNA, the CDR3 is TGCGCCAGCAGCTTGCCCGGGGCTTACGAGCAGTACTTC.

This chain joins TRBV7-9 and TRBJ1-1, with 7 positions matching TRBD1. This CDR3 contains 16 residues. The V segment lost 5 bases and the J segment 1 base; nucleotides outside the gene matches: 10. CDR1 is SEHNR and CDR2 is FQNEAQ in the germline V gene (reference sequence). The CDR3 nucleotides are TGTGCCAGCAGCGCACAGGGGCCTACCCGGAACACTGAAGCTTTCTTT. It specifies CASSAQGPTRNTEAFF.

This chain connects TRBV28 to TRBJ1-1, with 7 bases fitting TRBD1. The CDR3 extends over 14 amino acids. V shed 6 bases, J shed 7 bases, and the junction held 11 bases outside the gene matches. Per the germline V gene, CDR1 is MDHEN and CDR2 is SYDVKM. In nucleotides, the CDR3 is TGTGCCAGCAGGGATACCGGGACAGCAAATGAAGCTTTCTTT. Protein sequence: CASRDTGTANEAFF.

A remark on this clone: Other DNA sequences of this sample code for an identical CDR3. The CDR3 region is CSASAGNTIYF. The CDR3, as DNA: TGCAGTGCTTCGGCTGGAAACACCATATATTTT. The V call is TRBV20-1, the J call TRBJ1-3; no clear D. The V end was cut by 5 bases, the J end by 2 bases, with 4 bases between. CDR1 DFQATT and CDR2 SNEGSKA come from the germline V gene (reference sequence). The CDR3 is made up of 11 amino acids.

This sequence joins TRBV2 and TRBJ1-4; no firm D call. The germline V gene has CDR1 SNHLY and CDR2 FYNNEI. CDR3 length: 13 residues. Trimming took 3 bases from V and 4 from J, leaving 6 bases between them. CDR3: CASSDDGNEKLFF. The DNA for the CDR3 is TGTGCCAGCAGTGATGACGGTAATGAAAAACTGTTTTTT.

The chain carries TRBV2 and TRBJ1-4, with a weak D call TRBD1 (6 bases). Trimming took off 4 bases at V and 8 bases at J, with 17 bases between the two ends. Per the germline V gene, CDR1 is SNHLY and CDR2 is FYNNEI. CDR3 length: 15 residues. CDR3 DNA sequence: TGTGCCAGCAGTGTGGATGGCAGGGGAGGCGAAAAACTGTTTTTT. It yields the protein CASSVDGRGGEKLFF.

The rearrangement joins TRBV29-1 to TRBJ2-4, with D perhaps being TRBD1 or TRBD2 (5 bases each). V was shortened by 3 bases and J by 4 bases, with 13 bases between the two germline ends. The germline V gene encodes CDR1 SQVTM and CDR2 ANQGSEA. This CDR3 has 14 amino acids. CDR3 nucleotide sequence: TGCAGCGTTGAGAAGGGTGGGGGAAAAAACATTCAGTACTTC. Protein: CSVEKGGGKNIQYF.

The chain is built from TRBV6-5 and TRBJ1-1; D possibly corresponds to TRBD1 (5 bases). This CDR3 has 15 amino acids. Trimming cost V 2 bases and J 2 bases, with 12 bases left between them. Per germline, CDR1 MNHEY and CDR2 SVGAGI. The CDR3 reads CASSYTGRGNTEAFF. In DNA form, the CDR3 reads TGTGCCAGCAGTTACACGGGACGAGGAAACACTGAAGCTTTCTTT.

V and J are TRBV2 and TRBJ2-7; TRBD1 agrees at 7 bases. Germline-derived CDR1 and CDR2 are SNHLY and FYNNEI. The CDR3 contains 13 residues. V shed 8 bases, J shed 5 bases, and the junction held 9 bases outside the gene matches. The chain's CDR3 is CASSPETGNEQYF. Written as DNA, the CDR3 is TGTGCCAGCTCTCCCGAGACAGGGAACGAGCAGTACTTC.

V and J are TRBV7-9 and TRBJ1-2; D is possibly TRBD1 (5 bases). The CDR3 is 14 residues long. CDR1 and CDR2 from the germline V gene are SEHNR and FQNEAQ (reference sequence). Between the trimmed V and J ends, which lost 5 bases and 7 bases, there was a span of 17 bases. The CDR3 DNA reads TGTGCCAGCAGCCGGGGGTCGACCGGAGTTGGCTACACCTTC. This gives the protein CASSRGSTGVGYTF.

CDR3 amino acids: CASSIELTSGNYEQYF. The CDR3 region has the DNA TGTGCCAGTAGTATAGAACTGACTAGCGGAAACTACGAGCAGTACTTC. The J gene is TRBJ2-7, the V gene TRBV19; 9 bases map to TRBD2. After removal of 0 bases from V and 3 bases from J, the junction contained 6 bases not matched to a gene. This CDR3 spans 16 amino acids. Germline loops: CDR1 LNHDA, CDR2 SQIVND (reference sequence).

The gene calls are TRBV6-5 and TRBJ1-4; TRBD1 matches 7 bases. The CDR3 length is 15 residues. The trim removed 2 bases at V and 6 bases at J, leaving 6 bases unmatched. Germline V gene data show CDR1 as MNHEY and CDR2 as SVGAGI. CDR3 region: CASSYRSGGHEKLFF. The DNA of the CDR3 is TGTGCCAGCAGTTACCGGTCAGGGGGGCATGAAAAACTGTTTTTT.

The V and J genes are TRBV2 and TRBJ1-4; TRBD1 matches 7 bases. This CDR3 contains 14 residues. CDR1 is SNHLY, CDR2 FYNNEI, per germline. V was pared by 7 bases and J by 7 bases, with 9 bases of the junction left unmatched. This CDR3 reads CASNWGAGGEKLFF. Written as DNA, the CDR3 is TGTGCCAGCAACTGGGGGGCAGGGGGTGAAAAACTGTTTTTT.

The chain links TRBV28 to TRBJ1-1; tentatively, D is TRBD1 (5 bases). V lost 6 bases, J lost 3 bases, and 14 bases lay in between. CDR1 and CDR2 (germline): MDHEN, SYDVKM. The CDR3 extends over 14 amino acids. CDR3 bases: TGTGCCAGCAGCCGGGGACGTTCGGACACTGAAGCTTTCTTT. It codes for CASSRGRSDTEAFF.

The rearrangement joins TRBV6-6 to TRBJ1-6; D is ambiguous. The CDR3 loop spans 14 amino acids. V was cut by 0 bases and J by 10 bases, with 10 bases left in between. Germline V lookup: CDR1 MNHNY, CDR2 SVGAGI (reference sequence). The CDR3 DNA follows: TGTGCCAGCAGTTACTCGGAGGGCGGCTCACCCCTCCACTTT. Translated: CASSYSEGGSPLHF.

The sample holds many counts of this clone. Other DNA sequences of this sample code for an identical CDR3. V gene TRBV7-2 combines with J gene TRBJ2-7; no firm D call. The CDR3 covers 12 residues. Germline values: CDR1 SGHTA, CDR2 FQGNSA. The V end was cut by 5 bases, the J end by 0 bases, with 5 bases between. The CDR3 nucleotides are TGTGCCAGCAGCCCGAGCTCCTACGAGCAGTACTTC. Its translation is CASSPSSYEQYF. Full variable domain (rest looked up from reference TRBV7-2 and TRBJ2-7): GAGVSQSPSNKVTEKGKDVELRCDPISGHTALYWYRQSLGQGLEFLIYFQGNSAPDKSGLPSDRFSAERTGGSVSTLTIQRTQQEDSAVYLCASSPSSYEQYFGPGTRLTVT.

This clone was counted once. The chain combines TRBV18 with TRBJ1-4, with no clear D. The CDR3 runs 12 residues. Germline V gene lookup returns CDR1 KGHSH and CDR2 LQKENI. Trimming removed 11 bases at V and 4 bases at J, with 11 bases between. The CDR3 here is CASRLHNEKLFF. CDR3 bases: TGTGCCTCGCGGCTCCATAATGAAAAACTGTTTTTT.

The CDR3 nucleotides read TGTGCCATCAGCCCCTCGGGACTAGCCTCGAGTGGGGGCGGAAATACGCAGTATTTT. This sequence encodes CAISPSGLASSGGGNTQYF. The chain has TRBV10-3 and TRBJ2-3; 9 bases agree with TRBD2. CDR1 is ENHRY and CDR2 is SYGVKD in the germline V gene. The CDR3 loop spans 19 amino acids. The V and J ends lost 6 bases and 7 bases, in that order; junction bases with no gene match: 23.

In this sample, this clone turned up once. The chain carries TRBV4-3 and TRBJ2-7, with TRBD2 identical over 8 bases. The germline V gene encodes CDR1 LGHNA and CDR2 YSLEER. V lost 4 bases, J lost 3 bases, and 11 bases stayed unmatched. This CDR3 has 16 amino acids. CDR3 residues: CASSPNGRDLRYEQYF. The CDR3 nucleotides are TGCGCCAGCAGCCCTAACGGGAGGGATCTTCGCTACGAGCAGTACTTC.

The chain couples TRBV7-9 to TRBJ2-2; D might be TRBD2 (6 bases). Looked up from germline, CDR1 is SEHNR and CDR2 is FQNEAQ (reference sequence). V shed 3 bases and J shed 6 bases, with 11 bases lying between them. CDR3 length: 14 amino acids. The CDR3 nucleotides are TGTGCCAGCAGCTTGCTCAGGGAGGCCGGGGAGCTGTTTTTT. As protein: CASSLLREAGELFF.

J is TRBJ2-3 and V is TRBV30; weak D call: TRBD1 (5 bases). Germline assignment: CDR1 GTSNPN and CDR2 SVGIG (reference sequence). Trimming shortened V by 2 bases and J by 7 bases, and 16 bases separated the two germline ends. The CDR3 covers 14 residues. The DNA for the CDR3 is TGTGCCTGGAGTCCTTCTGGGGCCTTAAATACGCAGTATTTT. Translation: CAWSPSGALNTQYF.

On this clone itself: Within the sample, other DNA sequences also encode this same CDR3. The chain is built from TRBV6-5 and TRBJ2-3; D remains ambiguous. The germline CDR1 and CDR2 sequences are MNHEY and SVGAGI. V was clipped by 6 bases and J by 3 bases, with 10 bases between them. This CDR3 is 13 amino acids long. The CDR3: CASSQPGTDTQYF. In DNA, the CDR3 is TGTGCCAGCAGCCAACCCGGTACAGATACGCAGTATTTT.